These 10 T cell receptor beta chains share one sample of origin, sequenced in a study of CD8+ T cells in alopecia areata. RNA extraction was followed by reverse transcription into cDNA, which acted as the sequencing template. Generated by immunoSEQ multiplex PCR, the TCRdb table keeps only in-frame clones and is missing some. The sample yields more than 150,000 clones, roughly 62% seen once. The treatment was: oral pan-JAK inhibitor, 5-10 mg twice daily. The sequenced sample was CD8+ T cells sorted from blood, obtained at week 24, from a patient treated with tofacitinib. These receptors all come from a human donor with alopecia areata.

J is TRBJ2-3 and V is TRBV14; the D is unclear. The ends were cut back, 2 bases at V and 4 bases at J, with 4 bases in the middle. The CDR3 has 12 amino acids. Germline V gene lookup returns CDR1 SGHDN and CDR2 FVKESK. The CDR3 reads CASSQTADTQYF. CDR3 sequence (DNA): TGTGCCAGCAGCCAAACGGCAGATACGCAGTATTTT.

The chain combines TRBV15 with TRBJ1-2, with TRBD1 matching 7 bases. With V trimmed by 5 bases and J by 4 bases, 4 bases remained unmatched. CDR1 is LNHNV and CDR2 is YYDKDF in the germline V gene (reference sequence). This CDR3 region has 13 residues. In nucleotides, the CDR3 is TGTGCCACCAGCCACCGGGACAGCTATGGCTACACCTTC. This codes for CATSHRDSYGYTF.

The chain couples TRBV25-1 to TRBJ1-2, with TRBD1 identical over 9 bases. The CDR3 consists of 14 residues. Germline V lookup: CDR1 MGHDK, CDR2 SYGVNS. Germline trimming cut 3 bases from V and 7 bases from J; bases unmatched to any gene: 6. The CDR3 protein is CASSEWTGEAGYTF. The CDR3 DNA is TGTGCCAGCAGTGAGTGGACAGGGGAGGCTGGCTACACCTTC.

The chain couples TRBV13 to TRBJ1-2; 9 nucleotides line up with TRBD1. The J segment lost 7 bases and the V segment lost 5 bases, leaving 14 bases of the junction unmatched. Germline CDR1 reads PRHDT; CDR2 reads FYEKMQ (reference sequence). The length of the CDR3 is 16 residues. The chain's CDR3 is CASSAGTGGRFSGYTF. CDR3 in DNA: TGTGCCAGCAGCGCCGGAACAGGGGGCAGATTTAGTGGCTACACCTTC.

This chain joins TRBV19 and TRBJ2-7; D gene ambiguous. The CDR3 loop spans 18 amino acids. V was pared by 5 bases and J by 0 bases, with 23 bases between. CDR1 and CDR2 from the germline V gene are LNHDA and SQIVND (reference sequence). The CDR3 spells CASSLLPQTTRRSYEQYF. In nucleotides, the CDR3 is TGTGCCAGTAGTCTCCTTCCACAAACGACTCGACGCTCCTACGAGCAGTACTTC.

Only a few counts were recorded for this clone. The rearrangement uses TRBV6-6 and TRBJ1-5; D is unclear. The germline V gene encodes CDR1 MNHNY and CDR2 SVGAGI (reference sequence). The CDR3 totals 14 residues. V was cut by 6 bases and J by 1 base, with 10 bases left in between. CDR3 loop: CASSPSISNQPQHF. Written as DNA, the CDR3 is TGTGCCAGCAGCCCGTCTATAAGCAATCAGCCCCAGCATTTT.

The rearrangement joins TRBV2 to TRBJ2-7, with D perhaps TRBD2 (6 bases). Germline CDR1 reads SNHLY; CDR2 reads FYNNEI. V lost 6 bases and J 5 bases, leaving 14 bases between the germline ends. This CDR3 comprises 13 residues. The CDR3 DNA follows: TGTGCCAGCAGCGAACTGGGGGGTGACGAGCAGTACTTC. Its translation: CASSELGGDEQYF.

The V call is TRBV25-1, the J call TRBJ2-3; 9 nucleotides line up with TRBD2. Germline V gene sequence: CDR1 MGHDK, CDR2 SYGVNS. V lost 4 bases, J lost 2 bases, and 7 bases stayed unmatched. This CDR3 region has 16 residues. CDR3 DNA: TGTGCCAGCAGTGGACTGGCGGGGGGGACCACAGATACGCAGTATTTT. It translates to CASSGLAGGTTDTQYF.

This clone was counted between two and nine times. J is TRBJ1-1 and V is TRBV5-1, with a possible D match to TRBD1 (5 bases). The CDR3 runs to 14 residues. Per the germline V gene, CDR1 is SGHRS and CDR2 is YFSETQ. V lost 0 bases and J 4 bases, leaving 10 bases between the germline ends. The CDR3: CASSLEPRGTEAFF. For the CDR3, the DNA is TGCGCCAGCAGCTTGGAGCCGAGGGGCACTGAAGCTTTCTTT. Filled out from reference TRBV5-1 and TRBJ1-1, the complete variable domain reads KAGVTQTPRYLIKTRGQQVTLSCSPISGHRSVSWYQQTPGQGLQFLFEYFSETQRNKGNFPGRFSGRQFSNSRSEMNVSTLELGDSALYLCASSLEPRGTEAFFGQGTRLTVV.

This sequence joins TRBV2 and TRBJ1-2; D is unresolved. Germline values: CDR1 SNHLY, CDR2 FYNNEI. CDR3 length equals 12 residues. V was clipped by 7 bases and J by 3 bases, with 9 bases between them. CDR3: CASKDRYYGYTF. The DNA for the CDR3 is TGTGCCAGCAAAGACCGGTACTATGGCTACACCTTC.